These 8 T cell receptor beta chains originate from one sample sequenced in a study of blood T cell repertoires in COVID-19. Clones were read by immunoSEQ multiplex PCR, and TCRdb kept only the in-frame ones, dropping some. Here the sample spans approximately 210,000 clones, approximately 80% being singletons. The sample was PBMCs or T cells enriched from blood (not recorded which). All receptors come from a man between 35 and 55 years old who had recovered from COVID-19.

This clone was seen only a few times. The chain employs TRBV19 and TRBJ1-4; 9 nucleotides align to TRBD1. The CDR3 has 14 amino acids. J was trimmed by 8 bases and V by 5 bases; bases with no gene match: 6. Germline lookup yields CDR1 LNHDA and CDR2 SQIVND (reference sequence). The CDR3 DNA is TGTGCCAGTAGTCTGCGACAGGGGGGCGAAAAACTGTTTTTT. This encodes CASSLRQGGEKLFF.

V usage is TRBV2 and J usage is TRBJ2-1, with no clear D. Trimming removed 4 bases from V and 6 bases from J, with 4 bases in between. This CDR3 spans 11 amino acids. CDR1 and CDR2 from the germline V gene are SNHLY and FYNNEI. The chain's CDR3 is CASSAFNEQFF. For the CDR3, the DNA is TGTGCCAGCAGTGCTTTCAATGAGCAGTTCTTC.

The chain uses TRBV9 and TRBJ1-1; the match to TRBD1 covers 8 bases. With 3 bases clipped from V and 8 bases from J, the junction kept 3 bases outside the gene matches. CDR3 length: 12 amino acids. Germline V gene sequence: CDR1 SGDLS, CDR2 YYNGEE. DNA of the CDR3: TGTGCCAGCAGCGCGAGGACAGGGGAAGCTTTCTTT. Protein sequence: CASSARTGEAFF.

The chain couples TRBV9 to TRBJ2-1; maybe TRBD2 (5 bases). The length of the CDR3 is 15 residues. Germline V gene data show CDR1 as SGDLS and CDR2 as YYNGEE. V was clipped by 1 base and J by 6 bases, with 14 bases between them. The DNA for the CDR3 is TGTGCCAGCAGCGTACGAGGGAGTGACGTCAATGAGCAGTTCTTC. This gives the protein CASSVRGSDVNEQFF. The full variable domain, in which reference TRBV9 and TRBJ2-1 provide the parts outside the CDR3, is DSGVTQTPKHLITATGQRVTLRCSPRSGDLSVYWYQQSLDQGLQFLIQYYNGEERAKGNILERFSAQQFPDLHSELNLSSLELGDSALYFCASSVRGSDVNEQFFGPGTRLTVL.

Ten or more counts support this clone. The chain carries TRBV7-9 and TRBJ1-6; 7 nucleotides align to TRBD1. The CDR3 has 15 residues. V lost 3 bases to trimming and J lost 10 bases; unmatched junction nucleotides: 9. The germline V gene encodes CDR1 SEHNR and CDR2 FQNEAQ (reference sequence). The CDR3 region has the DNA TGTGCCAGCAGCTTTACGACAGGGCGCGGCTCACCCCTCCACTTT. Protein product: CASSFTTGRGSPLHF.

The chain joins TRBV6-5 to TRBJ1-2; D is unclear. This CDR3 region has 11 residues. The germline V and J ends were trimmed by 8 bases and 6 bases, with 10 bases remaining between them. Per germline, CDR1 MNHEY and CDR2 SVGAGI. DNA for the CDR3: TGTGCCAGCGCCGGACTGGATGGCTACACCTTC. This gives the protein CASAGLDGYTF.

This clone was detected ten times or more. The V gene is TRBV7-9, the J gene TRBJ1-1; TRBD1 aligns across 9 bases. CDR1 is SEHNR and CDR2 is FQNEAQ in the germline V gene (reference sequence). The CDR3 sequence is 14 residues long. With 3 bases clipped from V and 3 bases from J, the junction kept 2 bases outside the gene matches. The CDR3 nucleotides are TGTGCCAGCAGCTTCGGGACAGGGTACACTGAAGCTTTCTTT. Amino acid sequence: CASSFGTGYTEAFF. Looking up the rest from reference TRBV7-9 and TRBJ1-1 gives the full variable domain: DTGVSQNPRHKITKRGQNVTFRCDPISEHNRLYWYRQTLGQGPEFLTYFQNEAQLEKSRLLSDRFSAERPKGSFSTLEIQRTEQGDSAMYLCASSFGTGYTEAFFGQGTRLTVV.

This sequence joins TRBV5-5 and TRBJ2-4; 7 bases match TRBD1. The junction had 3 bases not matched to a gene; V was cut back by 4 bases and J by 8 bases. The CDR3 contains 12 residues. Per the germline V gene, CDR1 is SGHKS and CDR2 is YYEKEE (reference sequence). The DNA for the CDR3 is TGTGCCAGCAGCGGGACAGCGGACATTCAGTACTTC. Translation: CASSGTADIQYF.